Shown below are 4 T cell receptor beta chains from a single sample sequenced in a study of CD8+ T cells in alopecia areata. Extraction and reverse transcription of RNA yielded cDNA as the sequencing template. Data came from immunoSEQ multiplex PCR; TCRdb stores just in-frame clones and leaves some out. The table includes about 5,900 clones, 63% detected once. Regarding treatment: oral pan-JAK inhibitor, 5-10 mg twice daily. The study team obtained lesional scalp punch biopsies and peripheral blood from alopecia areata patients. The specimen was skin, collected at approximately week 31, from a patient treated with tofacitinib. These receptors came from a human donor with alopecia areata.

The chain couples TRBV18 to TRBJ2-3; D ambiguous. CDR1 is KGHSH and CDR2 is LQKENI in the germline V gene. V was clipped by 1 base and J by 1 base, with 9 bases between them. The CDR3 sequence is 15 residues long. For the CDR3, the DNA is TGTGCCAGCTCACCACAGCTCAGCCGCACAGATACGCAGTATTTT. Its protein is CASSPQLSRTDTQYF.

The chain joins TRBV5-4 to TRBJ2-7; 7 bases map to TRBD1. The germline CDR1 and CDR2 sequences are SGHNT and YYREEE (reference sequence). This CDR3 has 15 residues. V lost 4 bases to trimming and J lost 3 bases; unmatched junction nucleotides: 10. The CDR3 here is CASSPPGQGDYEQYF. The CDR3 coding sequence is TGTGCCAGCAGCCCCCCCGGCCAGGGGGACTACGAGCAGTACTTC.

A note on this clone: Other DNA sequences from this sample encode an identical CDR3 as well. The chain couples TRBV23-1 to TRBJ2-6; TRBD1 or TRBD2 may be the D gene (6 bases each). TRBV23-1 has ORF status, its function being uncertain. The CDR3 extends over 20 amino acids. The V end was cut by 6 bases, the J end by 0 bases, with 24 bases between. The CDR3 reads CASSPLFYGGCSSGANVLTF. As DNA, the CDR3 is TGCGCCAGCAGCCCCTTATTCTACGGGGGCTGCAGCTCTGGGGCCAACGTCCTGACTTTC.

This chain joins TRBV27 and TRBJ1-6; D unclear. The CDR3 sequence is 13 residues long. Germline V gives CDR1 MNHEY, CDR2 SMNVEV (reference sequence). The ends were cut back, 5 bases at V and 7 bases at J, with 9 bases in the middle. CDR3 amino acids: CASSPGSNSPLHF. CDR3 in DNA: TGTGCCAGCAGTCCGGGGTCCAATTCACCCCTCCACTTT.